This T cell receptor beta chain was recorded in a study of T cell changes during pregnancy in multiple sclerosis. The CDR3 is made up of 16 amino acids. V lost 8 bases, J lost 2 bases, and 19 bases lay in between. The germline V gene encodes CDR1 LNHDA and CDR2 SQIVND (reference sequence). Clones were read by immunoSEQ multiplex PCR, and TCRdb kept only the in-frame ones, dropping some. The table records fewer than 85,000 clones, roughly 96% of them present only once. The chain has TRBV19 and TRBJ1-5; TRBD1 is a possible D gene (5 bases). The clonotype comes from a female donor with multiple sclerosis, enrolled in a pregnancy study. The sequences come from peripheral blood, collected in the second trimester of pregnancy. The CDR3 DNA reads as TGTGCCAGTGGCAAGGCGGGGGTGGAAGGCAATCAGCCCCAGCATTTT. Translated, it gives CASGKAGVEGNQPQHF.